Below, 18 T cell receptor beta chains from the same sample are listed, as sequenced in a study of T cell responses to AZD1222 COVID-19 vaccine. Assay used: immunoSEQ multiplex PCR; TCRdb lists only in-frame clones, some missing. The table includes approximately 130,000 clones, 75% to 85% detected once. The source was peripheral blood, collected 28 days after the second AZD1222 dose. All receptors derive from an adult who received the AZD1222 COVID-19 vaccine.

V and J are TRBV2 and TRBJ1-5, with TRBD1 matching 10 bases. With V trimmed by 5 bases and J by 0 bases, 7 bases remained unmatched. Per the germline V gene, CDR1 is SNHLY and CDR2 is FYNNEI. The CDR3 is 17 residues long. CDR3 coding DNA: TGTGCCAGCAGTCCGACAGGGGGCACCTATAGCAATCAGCCCCAGCATTTT. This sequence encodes CASSPTGGTYSNQPQHF.

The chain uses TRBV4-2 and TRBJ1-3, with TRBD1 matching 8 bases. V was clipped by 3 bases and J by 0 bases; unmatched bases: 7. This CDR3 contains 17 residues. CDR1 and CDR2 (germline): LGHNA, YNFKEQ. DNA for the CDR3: TGTGCCAGCAGCCACCCCGGACAGGGACCCTCTGGAAACACCATATATTTT. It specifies CASSHPGQGPSGNTIYF.

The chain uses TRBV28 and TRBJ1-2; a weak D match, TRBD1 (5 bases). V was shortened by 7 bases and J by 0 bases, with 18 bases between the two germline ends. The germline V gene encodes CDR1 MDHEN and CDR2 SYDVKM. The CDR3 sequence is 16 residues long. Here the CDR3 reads CASTRDQQLANYGYTF. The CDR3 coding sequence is TGTGCCAGCACTCGGGACCAACAGTTAGCTAACTATGGCTACACCTTC.

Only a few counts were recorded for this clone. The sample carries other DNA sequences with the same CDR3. The CDR3 nucleotides read TGTGCCAGCCGATTGACTAGCGGCTCCTACAATGAGCAGTTCTTC. Translation gives CASRLTSGSYNEQFF. The chain employs TRBV7-2 and TRBJ2-1; TRBD2 matches at 9 bases. Trimming cost V 8 bases and J 0 bases; bases outside gene matches: 5. Germline values: CDR1 SGHTA, CDR2 FQGNSA. The CDR3 runs 15 residues. Full variable domain (missing parts from reference TRBV7-2 and TRBJ2-1): GAGVSQSPSNKVTEKGKDVELRCDPISGHTALYWYRQSLGQGLEFLIYFQGNSAPDKSGLPSDRFSAERTGGSVSTLTIQRTQQEDSAVYLCASRLTSGSYNEQFFGPGTRLTVL.

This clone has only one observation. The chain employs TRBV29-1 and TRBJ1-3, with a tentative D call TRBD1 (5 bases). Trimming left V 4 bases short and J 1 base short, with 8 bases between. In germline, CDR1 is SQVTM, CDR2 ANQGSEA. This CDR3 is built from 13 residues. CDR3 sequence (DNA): TGCAGCGTTGCAGGGTGGTCTGGAAACACCATATATTTT. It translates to CSVAGWSGNTIYF.

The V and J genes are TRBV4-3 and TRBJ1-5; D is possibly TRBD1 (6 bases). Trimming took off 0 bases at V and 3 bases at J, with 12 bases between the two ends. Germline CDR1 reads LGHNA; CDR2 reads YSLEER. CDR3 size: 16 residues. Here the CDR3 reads CASSQDPTGINQPQHF. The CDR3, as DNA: TGCGCCAGCAGCCAAGACCCGACAGGTATCAATCAGCCCCAGCATTTT.

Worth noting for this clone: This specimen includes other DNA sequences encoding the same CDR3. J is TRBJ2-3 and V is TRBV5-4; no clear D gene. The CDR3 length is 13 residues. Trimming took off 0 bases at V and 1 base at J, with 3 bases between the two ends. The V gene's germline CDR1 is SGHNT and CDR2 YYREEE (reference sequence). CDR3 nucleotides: TGTGCCAGCAGCTTGGCTGGCACAGATACGCAGTATTTT. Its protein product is CASSLAGTDTQYF.

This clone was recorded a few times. In DNA, the CDR3 is TGTGCCAGTAGTACCGGGACGGACTCTGGGGCCAACGTCCTGACTTTC. Protein: CASSTGTDSGANVLTF. The rearrangement links TRBV19 to TRBJ2-6; tentatively, D is TRBD1 or TRBD2 (5 bases each). V lost 4 bases and J lost 0, with 10 bases in between. The V gene's germline CDR1 is LNHDA and CDR2 SQIVND (reference sequence). This CDR3 is built from 16 residues.

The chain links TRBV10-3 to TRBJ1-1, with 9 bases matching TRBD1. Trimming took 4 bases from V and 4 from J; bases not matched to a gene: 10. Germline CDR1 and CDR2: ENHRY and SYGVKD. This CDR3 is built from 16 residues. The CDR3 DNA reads TGTGCCATCAGTGCGGGACAGGGTAAGGGCGGCACTGAAGCTTTCTTT. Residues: CAISAGQGKGGTEAFF.

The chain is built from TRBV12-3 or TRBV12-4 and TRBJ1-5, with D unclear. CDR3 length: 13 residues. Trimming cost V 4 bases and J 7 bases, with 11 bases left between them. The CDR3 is CASSSWSQQPQHF. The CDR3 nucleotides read TGTGCCAGCAGTTCGTGGTCACAGCAGCCCCAGCATTTT.

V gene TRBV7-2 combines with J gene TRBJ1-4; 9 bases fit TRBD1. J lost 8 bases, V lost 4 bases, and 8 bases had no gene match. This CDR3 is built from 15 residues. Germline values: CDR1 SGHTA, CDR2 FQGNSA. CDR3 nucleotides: TGTGCCAGCAGCTGGAAACAGGGGGCGGGCGAAAAACTGTTTTTT. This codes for CASSWKQGAGEKLFF.

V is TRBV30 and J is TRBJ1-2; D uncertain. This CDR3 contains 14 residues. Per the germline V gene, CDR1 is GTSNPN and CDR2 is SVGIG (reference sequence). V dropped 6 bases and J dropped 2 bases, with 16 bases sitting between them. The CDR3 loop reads CACYRVGENYGYTF. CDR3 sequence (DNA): TGTGCCTGCTACCGAGTGGGAGAAAACTATGGCTACACCTTC.

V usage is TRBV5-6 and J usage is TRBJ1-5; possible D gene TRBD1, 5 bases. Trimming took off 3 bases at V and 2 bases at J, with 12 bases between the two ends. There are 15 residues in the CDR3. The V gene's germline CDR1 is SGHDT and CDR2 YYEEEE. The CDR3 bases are TGTGCCAGCAGCTCATCCAGGGTCGGCAATCAGCCCCAGCATTTT. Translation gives CASSSSRVGNQPQHF.

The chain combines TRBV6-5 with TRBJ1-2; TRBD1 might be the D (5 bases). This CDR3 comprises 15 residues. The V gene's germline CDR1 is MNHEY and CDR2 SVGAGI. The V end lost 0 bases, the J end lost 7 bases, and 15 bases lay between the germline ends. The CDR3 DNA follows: TGTGCCAGCAGTTACTCGGCCGGGACTACAACTGGCTACACCTTC. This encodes CASSYSAGTTTGYTF.

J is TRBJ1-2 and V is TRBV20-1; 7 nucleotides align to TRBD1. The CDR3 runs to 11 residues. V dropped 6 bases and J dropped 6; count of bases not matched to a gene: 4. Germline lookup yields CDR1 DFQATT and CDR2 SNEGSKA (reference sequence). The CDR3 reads CSARGGDGYTF. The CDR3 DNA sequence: TGCAGTGCCAGGGGGGGAGATGGCTACACCTTC.

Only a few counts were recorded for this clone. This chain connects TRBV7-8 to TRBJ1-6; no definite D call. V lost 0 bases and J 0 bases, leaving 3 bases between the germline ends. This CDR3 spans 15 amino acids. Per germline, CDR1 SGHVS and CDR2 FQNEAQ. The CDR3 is CASSLARSYNSPLHF. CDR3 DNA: TGTGCCAGCAGCTTAGCCCGCTCCTATAATTCACCCCTCCACTTT.

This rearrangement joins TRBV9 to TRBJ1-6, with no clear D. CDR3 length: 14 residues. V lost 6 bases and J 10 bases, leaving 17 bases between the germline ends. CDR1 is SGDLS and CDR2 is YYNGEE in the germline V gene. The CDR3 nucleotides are TGTGCCAGCAACCCTGTGGCAGGAGGCTCACCCCTCCACTTT. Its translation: CASNPVAGGSPLHF. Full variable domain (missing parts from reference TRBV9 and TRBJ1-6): DSGVTQTPKHLITATGQRVTLRCSPRSGDLSVYWYQQSLDQGLQFLIQYYNGEERAKGNILERFSAQQFPDLHSELNLSSLELGDSALYFCASNPVAGGSPLHFGNGTRLTVT.

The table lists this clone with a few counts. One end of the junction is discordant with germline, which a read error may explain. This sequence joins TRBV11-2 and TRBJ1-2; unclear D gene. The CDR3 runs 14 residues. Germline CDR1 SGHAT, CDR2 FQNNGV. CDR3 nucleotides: TGTGCCAGCAGCCTAGACCGACATACTTATGGCTACACCTTC. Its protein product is CASSLDRHTYGYTF.